This TCR beta chain is drawn from a study of graft-versus-host responses after intestinal transplantation. The assay was immunoSEQ multiplex PCR, and TCRdb's table has in-frame clones only and misses some. The sample has over 90,000 clones; roughly nine tenths are singletons. The CDR3 runs 16 residues. Unmatched junction bases numbered 10, after V lost 2 bases and J lost 4 bases. CDR1 and CDR2 (germline): SGDLS, YYNGEE. Regarding the study as a whole: In recipient marrow, GvH clones were found, and some appeared first in ileum or blood.

About this clone: Its specificity is unknown.

The chain joins TRBV9 to TRBJ2-5; TRBD1 agrees at 8 bases. This clonotype was sampled from a human donor who received an intestinal transplant. Sequencing was performed on unstimulated CD8+ T cells sorted from spleen or lymph node cells, taken before intestinal transplant. In nucleotides, the CDR3 is TGTGCCAGCAGCGTGGGGTGGGACAGGACTGCAGAGACCCAGTACTTC. Its protein is CASSVGWDRTAETQYF.